This T cell receptor (beta chain) was retrieved from a study of cytomegalovirus exposure and HLA in healthy donors. Study as a whole: Approximately 81% of roughly 400 genotyped donors fell in the Caucasian-associated ancestry cluster.

CDR1 and CDR2 from the germline V gene are SGHDN and FVKESK. V was trimmed by 2 bases and J by 3 bases, leaving 8 bases between them. The CDR3 consists of 14 residues. Study-level findings and limits: Most of the CMV-associated TCR beta chains (in a later analysis) appeared to be HLA-restricted.

Regarding this clone: The antigen remains unidentified.

The study ran its PCR with 60 Vbeta and 13 Jbeta primers. Here immunoSEQ multiplex PCR was the method, and the copy in TCRdb shows in-frame clones only, minus some. The table lists 130,000 to 150,000 clones, around 78% of them singletons. Donors had nominal health at sampling but likely had unrecorded immune exposures. V and J are TRBV14 and TRBJ1-3; no clear D. This TCR was recovered from a man aged 35-49 years in good health and CMV-seropositive. Specimen: PBMCs. CDR3 bases: TGTGCCAGCAGCCAATTAGGCGGTGGAAACACCATATATTTT. This translates into CASSQLGGGNTIYF.